A selection of T cell receptor beta chains follows, all from one sample in a study of shared clonotypes between healthy human individuals. TCRdb's copy holds only in-frame clones and misses some; the assay was immunoSEQ multiplex PCR. The table records roughly 2.2 million clones, around 93% of them present only once. Sequencing used naive CD4+ T cells from PBMCs. Receptors were obtained from a man aged 18 to 29 in good health. Some clones in this sample may be carry-over from other donors' samples. Each CDR3 is given with its conserved first and last residue. A clone size is listed for some rows: how often the clone was seen (once, few, many), or a class if it is expanded.

clone_size v_call cdr3_aa
. TRBV6-1 CASSGAAGASYNEQFF
once TRBV5-6 CASILAGGRQFF
. TRBV11-3 CASSQTRNTEAFF
. TRBV7-2 CASSLGGGRGFNEQFF
. TRBV7-8 CASSLPRQYNEQFF
. TRBV18 CASSSGRGPNQPQHF
. TRBV11-3 CASSLVAGGADTQYF
. TRBV7-8 CASRNRGRTEMNTEAFF
. TRBV2 CASSESAGREKLFF
. TRBV28 CASTLWGTGKETQYF
once TRBV9 CASNEDSRDYGYTF
. TRBV6-1 CASSATQTRAQYF
. TRBV7-2 CASRAPRDRRSDNQETQYF
. TRBV7-2 CASSRSISGDGYTF
. TRBV7-6 CASSLAQGYYEQYF
. TRBV6-1 CASSSRGGYGYTF
. TRBV19 CASSIDSTAYGYTF
once TRBV7-9 CASSLDWTSGNTIYF
once TRBV10-2 CASSGPGTDTQYF
. TRBV29-1 CSALGDTDTQYF
. TRBV6-6 CASSYYRTPNTEAFF
. TRBV28 CASSTEGAGNSPLHF
. TRBV9 CASSPGTGVVETQYF
. TRBV7-9 CASSALWNGYEQYF
. TRBV27 CASSLGPTGETQYF
. TRBV5-1 CASSELAQSTDTQYF
. TRBV5-1 CASSLDSPYGYTF
once TRBV14 CASSQQGFYEQYF
. TRBV5-4 CASSSGLAGSYNEQFF
. TRBV11-3 CASSNRADRGYYEQYF
. TRBV5-4 CASSARGAEKFSYEQYF
. TRBV28 CAITNRTRGYTF
. TRBV27 CASSFSTGNLGNQPQHF
once TRBV18 CASSPRWQGSYEQYF
few TRBV4-1 CASSQGEQGREKLFF
. TRBV4-1 CASSQSLSPGTGYSYEQYF
. TRBV5-1 CASSFRGSRSTDTQYF
. TRBV14 CASSQSSWYRVSYEQYF
. TRBV4-1 CASSPGTANEKLFF
. TRBV11-3 CASSLGFNLAADTQYF
. TRBV4-1 CASSQANEWRPPLHF
. TRBV6-1 CASSPGTRGTQYF
once TRBV9 CASTRTGGSDTQYF
. TRBV11-3 CASSLDPAGETQYF
. TRBV7-2 CASSLDQSTYNEQFF
. TRBV10-2 CASSNLRDNQPQHF
. TRBV15 CATSPRDGNTEAFF
. TRBV28 CASRRPGGGETQYF
. TRBV7-9 CASSRIAGNTEAFF
. TRBV18 CASSSGLNQPQHF
few TRBV5-4 CASTSGGQHDTQYF
. TRBV28 CASSPPALAYEQYF
once TRBV9 CASAASLSDTQYF
. TRBV14 CASSQDWAGSQGETQYF